The present T cell receptor (beta chain) was sequenced within a study of tumor-infiltrating lymphocytes in primary liver carcinoma (dated by TCRdb to about 2017). A note on the overall study: Of the five patients (three men and two women, aged 30 to 69 years), four had hepatocellular carcinoma and one had combined HCC and intrahepatic cholangiocarcinoma. Tumors of the five patients were stage T1-T3 N0M0 with maximum diameters of roughly 4.2 to 11 cm. Each sample produced about 3.65 to 7.13 million productive TCRbeta reads, and read depth showed no significant difference between tissue types. For each liver tumor, the study sampled five regions along with adjacent normal tissue and blood, and applied TCRbeta repertoire sequencing, expression microarrays and whole-exome sequencing. A total of about 35 specimens from 5 patients went through TCRbeta repertoire sequencing, namely 25 tumor regions, 5 adjacent noncancerous liver tissues and 5 peripheral blood samples. To link TCRbeta repertoire diversity with the local molecular phenotype, the approximately 24 tumor region samples were profiled using Agilent mRNA microarrays. Repertoires from technical replicates were highly reproducible, with mean shared-clone rates about 0.9 and correlation coefficients above 0.98. Overall study results and their limits: Because the samples were bulk and unsorted, CD4+ and CD8+ T cell repertoires could not be compared. Repertoire overlap was higher between tumor regions (mean about 36%) than tumor-adjacent (approximately 17%) or tumor-blood (roughly 14%) pairs, consistent with antigen-driven expansion. Because sequencing covered only the TCR beta chain and unpaired alpha chains were not captured, true repertoire diversity is likely underestimated. Only about 8-25% of top clones were present in all five regions of a tumor, suggesting spatial heterogeneity of tumor-infiltrating T cells. The study included only four or five patients, and the authors note findings should be validated in a larger study. A significantly larger repertoire fraction was made up by the top 250 clones in tumors than in blood (p = 0.039).

Spanning cysteine to phenylalanine, the CDR3 consists of 17 amino acids. Only CDR3 DNA remains: 51 bases, in frame from the first base. Based on the germline V gene, the CDR1 and CDR2 sequences are WSHSY and SAAADI. Without any cell sorting, total RNA and DNA were co-extracted from 20-30 mg of bulk tissue using the AllPrep DNA/RNA mini kit. Between late 2015 and 2016, a few patients in China with histopathologically diagnosed primary liver carcinoma had surgical resection. Patients had chronic HBV infection and were treatment-naive at sampling. Each tumor was sampled at five spatially separated regions: the superior, inferior, left-lateral and right-lateral poles and the tumor centre. More than 75% viable tumor cells were found by histology in every tumor sample. Fresh tumor and adjacent tissue pieces were bisected; one half was stored in RNAlater at -80°C, the other sent for histology. Of note for this clonotype: Its target antigen remains unknown. The junction departs from the called germline gene at one end, perhaps through a read error.

A constant-region primer and ProtoScript II reverse transcriptase were used to reverse-transcribe TCRbeta-specific cDNA from roughly 0.55 ug total RNA. Construction of the TCRbeta libraries relied on three nested rounds of multiplex PCR, following a slightly modified ARM-PCR procedure. Multiplex TRBV1-TRBV30 forward primers and a Cbeta reverse primer were used in the first two PCR rounds, each of which was run for about 10 cycles. A final 25-cycle PCR with Deep VentR polymerase added sample barcodes and Illumina adapters. Before sequencing, amplicons between 200 and 500 bp were purified from gel using a QIAquick gel extraction kit. TCRbeta amplicons were sequenced on an Illumina HiSeq 2500 with 250-bp paired-end reads. The authors' analysis ran thus. Quality trimming of reads was performed with Trimmomatic v0.33, and paired reads were merged with FLASH v1.2.11 so that full CDR3 sequences could be recovered. MiGEC v1.2.1b assigned V, D and J germline segments to the rearranged TCRbeta sequences. Clonotype statistics, along with Shannon-Wiener diversity indices, were calculated using VDJtools v1.0.0. To cut down on sampling bias, every analysis after diversity analysis relied on just the 250 most abundant clonotypes from each sample. The public reads were reanalyzed by TCRdb: fastp trimming at Q25, MiXCR alignment, in-frame beta chains only. Each entry is one CDR3 protein sequence, shown with its most common DNA and genes. The V and J calls reflect TCRdb's pipeline rather than the authors' work. The sample profile shows more than 75,000 distinct CDR3 sequences; 72% of them were found once. The ten largest clones represent just under 20% of the sample.

The source is a man aged 35 to 55 with primary liver carcinoma and hepatitis B virus infection. The chain is made from TRBV10-2 and TRBJ2-7; the D gene is perhaps TRBD2, from 6 matching bases. Sequenced: liver tumor tissue from sampling region 1. Explained via the paper, the cell subset or site label denotes: tumor region T1, superior pole. The DNA sequence is TGCCCCAGCAGTGAGTCGAGGTACGGGAGTGATGGCTACGAGCATTACTTC. Its translation is CPSSESRYGSDGYEHYF.